This T cell receptor (beta chain) emerged from a study of identical twins. Study-wide findings and caveats: Recombination models fit unrelated individuals' TCR alpha sharing but underestimated twins'.

CDR1 is LGHDT and CDR2 is YNNKEL in the germline V gene (reference sequence). This CDR3 has 17 residues. With 0 bases clipped from V and 0 bases from J, the junction kept 7 bases outside the gene matches. About this clonotype: Its antigen is unidentified.

Everyone who donated was a healthy Caucasian. Template switching, a step in the protocol, added a universal primer site, and cDNA carried unique molecular identifiers. TCRdb reanalysed the 5' RACE reads using MiXCR and keeps one entry per CDR3 protein. Here the sample spans hundreds of thousands of distinct CDR3 sequences, 8.6% being singletons. These records were also assigned to another study, of yellow fever vaccine responses in identical twins.

V is TRBV3-1 and J is TRBJ2-7; 8 positions match TRBD2. This TCR was sampled from a woman between 18 and 30 years old in good health. The sequencing input was PBMCs. CDR3 amino acids: CASSQEWVAGSSYEQYF. In DNA form, the CDR3 reads TGTGCCAGCAGCCAAGAGTGGGTAGCGGGGAGCTCCTACGAGCAGTACTTC.